The sequence of this TCR beta chain was determined in a study of blood T cell repertoires in COVID-19. Repertoires were generated with immunoSEQ multiplex PCR, while TCRdb's copy carries only in-frame clones and drops some. The table has a few hundred thousand clones, approximately 85% seen once. CDR3 length: 16 amino acids. J lost 7 bases, V lost 5 bases, and 11 bases had no gene match. Germline CDR1 MNHEY, CDR2 SMNVEV (reference sequence). The specimen was PBMCs or T cells enriched from blood (not recorded which). The rearrangement joins TRBV27 to TRBJ2-1; TRBD2 matches at 10 bases. The sequence came from a woman aged 25 to 39 who had recovered from COVID-19. In DNA form, the CDR3 reads TGTGCCAGCAGTCCTCTAGTGAGCGGGAGGGTAAATGAGCAGTTCTTC. Residues: CASSPLVSGRVNEQFF.